Below, 27 T cell receptor beta chains from the same sample are listed, as sequenced in a study of CD8 T cells in Susac syndrome (dated by TCRdb to the late 2010s). The library relied on the immunoSEQ multiplex PCR assay. RNA was extracted using the RNeasy kit, and about 0.5 to 1 ug of the RNA was reverse transcribed with random hexamers. In TCRdb, the public reads were trimmed at Q25 with fastp and aligned with MiXCR, with productive beta chains retained. Entries that share a CDR3 protein sequence are merged under the most common genes and DNA. This sample gives about 120,000 distinct CDR3 sequences in total; more than 90% of them show up just once. The ten top clones hold less than 0.25% of the sample. Sequencing was carried out using CD8+ T cells from PBMCs. The receptors were sampled from a human donor with Susac syndrome.

The chain recombines TRBV6-2 or TRBV6-3 with TRBJ2-3, with 8 bases identical to TRBD2. The CDR3 covers 15 residues. Losses at the gene ends were 6 bases for V and 3 bases for J; bases not matched to a gene: 8. Germline V lookup: CDR1 MNHEY, CDR2 SVGEGT. This CDR3 is CASSPGGRPTDTQYF. In DNA form, the CDR3 reads TGTGCCAGCAGCCCCGGCGGGAGGCCGACAGATACGCAGTATTTT.

The J gene is TRBJ2-2, the V gene TRBV12-3 or TRBV12-4; a weak D match, TRBD1 (5 bases). V lost 1 base, J lost 4 bases, and 7 bases lay in between. This CDR3 is built from 14 residues. The CDR3 coding sequence is TGTGCCAGCAGTTTAGGGACAAGCACCGGGGAGCTGTTTTTT. This sequence encodes CASSLGTSTGELFF.

This rearrangement joins TRBV3-1 to TRBJ2-3; tentative D call: TRBD2 (5 bases). The CDR3 has 16 residues. The germline gives CDR1 LGHDT, CDR2 YNNKEL (reference sequence). V gave up 1 base and J gave up 1 base, with 12 bases separating them. CDR3 nucleotide sequence: TGTGCCAGCAGCCAAGGAGGGAAGTTAGGCACAGATACGCAGTATTTT. As protein: CASSQGGKLGTDTQYF.

The genes are TRBV5-6 and TRBJ1-2; no clear D. Germline loops: CDR1 SGHDT, CDR2 YYEEEE. CDR3 length equals 16 residues. The germline V and J ends were trimmed by 3 bases and 3 bases, with 18 bases remaining between them. DNA for the CDR3: TGTGCCAGCAGCTCGACCAACGGGCGCTATGACTATGGCTACACCTTC. Amino acid sequence: CASSSTNGRYDYGYTF.

This clonotype was found a few times. The chain uses TRBV2 and TRBJ2-2; possible D gene TRBD1, 5 bases. V was shortened by 4 bases and J by 5 bases, with 14 bases between the two germline ends. Germline CDR1 and CDR2: SNHLY and FYNNEI. This CDR3 comprises 15 residues. CDR3 bases: TGTGCCAGCAGTGTTGAGCAGGGCTTGACCGGGGAGCTGTTTTTT. This gives the protein CASSVEQGLTGELFF.

The chain recombines TRBV4-1 with TRBJ1-1; no clear D. Germline V gene data show CDR1 as MGHRA and CDR2 as YSYEKL. Trimming removed 1 base from V and 2 bases from J, with 5 bases in between. This CDR3 spans 13 amino acids. The CDR3 protein is CASSQGSNTEAFF. The CDR3, as DNA: TGCGCCAGCAGCCAAGGGTCAAACACTGAAGCTTTCTTT.

The chain combines TRBV12-3 or TRBV12-4 with TRBJ2-2; D is unclear. The CDR3 is 17 amino acids. V was clipped by 5 bases and J by 0 bases, with 16 bases between them. CDR3 DNA sequence: TGTGCCAGCAGTCCCCAATTGGGGATAGCGAACACCGGGGAGCTGTTTTTT. It encodes CASSPQLGIANTGELFF.

In this sample, this clonotype turned up once. CDR3 residues: CSAPGTEMRETQYF. The CDR3, as DNA: TGCAGTGCTCCCGGGACAGAGATGAGAGAGACCCAGTACTTC. V is TRBV20-1 and J is TRBJ2-5; 7 nucleotides agree with TRBD1. The CDR3 extends over 14 amino acids. Germline CDR1 reads DFQATT; CDR2 reads SNEGSKA (reference sequence). V trimming: 5 bases; J trimming: 4 bases; junction bases outside the gene matches: 10.

The rearrangement uses TRBV30 and TRBJ1-2; D is possibly TRBD1 (6 bases). The V end lost 2 bases, the J end lost 4 bases, and 17 bases lay between the germline ends. Germline CDR1 is GTSNPN and CDR2 is SVGIG (reference sequence). The CDR3 sequence is 15 residues long. The DNA for the CDR3 is TGTGCCTGGAGTCCTTCCGACAGGTGGTCCTATGGCTACACCTTC. This gives the protein CAWSPSDRWSYGYTF.

The rearrangement links TRBV4-3 to TRBJ2-1, with 12 bases lining up with TRBD2. The CDR3 is 17 residues long. Per the germline V gene, CDR1 is LGHNA and CDR2 is YSLEER. With 0 bases clipped from V and 8 bases from J, the junction kept 8 bases outside the gene matches. The CDR3 protein is CASSQDKTSGSSYEQFF. The CDR3 bases are TGCGCCAGCAGCCAAGATAAGACTAGCGGGAGTTCGTATGAGCAGTTCTTC.

This clonotype was recorded once. This sequence joins TRBV5-1 and TRBJ1-5, with a possible D match to TRBD1 (5 bases). Per germline, CDR1 SGHRS and CDR2 YFSETQ. Trimming cost V 1 base and J 7 bases, with 15 bases left between them. The CDR3 spans 15 residues. CDR3 region: CASSLTGGKGQPQHF. The CDR3 coding sequence is TGCGCCAGCAGCTTGACCGGGGGGAAGGGCCAGCCCCAGCATTTT.

DNA of the CDR3: TGTGCCAGCAGTTACTTGGGGACAGGGGGTTCACCCCTCCACTTT. It translates to CASSYLGTGGSPLHF. This rearrangement joins TRBV12-3 or TRBV12-4 to TRBJ1-6; the match to TRBD1 covers 11 bases. There are 15 residues in the CDR3. J was trimmed by 9 bases and V by 4 bases; bases with no gene match: 5.

V and J are TRBV5-4 and TRBJ2-1, with 9 bases that match TRBD1. V lost 3 bases and J lost 0; bases outside the gene matches: 7. Germline CDR1 and CDR2: SGHNT and YYREEE (reference sequence). The CDR3 is made up of 17 amino acids. The CDR3 bases are TGTGCCAGCAGCTGGGGGGACAGGGCGAGCTCCTACAATGAGCAGTTCTTC. As protein: CASSWGDRASSYNEQFF.

The chain employs TRBV27 and TRBJ1-5; D is unresolved. The germline V and J ends were trimmed by 3 bases and 4 bases, with 13 bases remaining between them. CDR1 and CDR2 from the germline V gene are MNHEY and SMNVEV (reference sequence). CDR3 size: 15 residues. The CDR3, as DNA: TGTGCCAGCAGTTTTAGTATTCCGGGGAATCAGCCCCAGCATTTT. Residues: CASSFSIPGNQPQHF.

This sequence joins TRBV19 and TRBJ2-3; 9 bases agree with TRBD1. The CDR3 extends over 14 amino acids. CDR1 is LNHDA, CDR2 SQIVND, per germline (reference sequence). V lost 8 bases to trimming and J lost 4 bases; unmatched junction nucleotides: 7. The chain's CDR3 is CASLDRGFPDTQYF. CDR3 in DNA: TGTGCCAGTCTGGACAGGGGATTCCCAGATACGCAGTATTTT.

The rearrangement uses TRBV29-1 and TRBJ1-2; TRBD1 matches at 7 bases. J gave up 4 bases and V 0 bases, and 8 bases lay outside the gene matches. The CDR3 has 15 amino acids. Germline V gene lookup returns CDR1 SQVTM and CDR2 ANQGSEA. The CDR3 nucleotides are TGCAGCGTTGAAGATTATCTTCGGGACAGCTATGGCTACACCTTC. Protein product: CSVEDYLRDSYGYTF.

The rearrangement uses TRBV4-3 and TRBJ2-4; perhaps TRBD1 as D (6 bases). CDR3 length: 13 amino acids. Trimming cost V 2 bases and J 5 bases, with 7 bases left between them. Germline values: CDR1 LGHNA, CDR2 YSLEER. The CDR3 region is CASSQPGENIQYF. In nucleotides, the CDR3 is TGCGCCAGCAGCCAACCAGGGGAAAACATTCAGTACTTC.

In DNA form, the CDR3 reads TGTGCCAGCAGTCTCGGGGGGGCGACCTACGAGCAGTACTTC. It specifies CASSLGGATYEQYF. The chain links TRBV12-3 or TRBV12-4 to TRBJ2-7; 8 nucleotides agree with TRBD2. The CDR3 consists of 14 residues. Losses at the gene ends were 5 bases for V and 2 bases for J; bases not matched to a gene: 5.

V gene TRBV27 combines with J gene TRBJ2-3, with 8 positions matching TRBD2. The CDR3 spans 18 residues. Germline lookup yields CDR1 MNHEY and CDR2 SMNVEV (reference sequence). The trim removed 2 bases at V and 0 bases at J, leaving 10 bases unmatched. The DNA for the CDR3 is TGTGCCAGCAGTTTAGGCCTCCGGTCGGGGGGGAGCACAGATACGCAGTATTTT. Its translation is CASSLGLRSGGSTDTQYF.

The chain uses TRBV27 and TRBJ1-2; a possible D gene is TRBD1 (5 bases). The CDR3 covers 13 residues. Trimming shortened V by 5 bases and J by 4 bases, and 11 bases separated the two germline ends. Germline V gene lookup returns CDR1 MNHEY and CDR2 SMNVEV (reference sequence). For the CDR3, the DNA is TGTGCCAGCAGTATCGGGACGGGCTATGGCTACACCTTC. It specifies CASSIGTGYGYTF.

The rearrangement uses TRBV2 and TRBJ1-2, with D perhaps matching TRBD1 (5 bases). CDR3 length: 14 amino acids. Germline V gene lookup returns CDR1 SNHLY and CDR2 FYNNEI. Trimming took off 3 bases at V and 7 bases at J, with 15 bases between the two ends. The CDR3 sequence: CASSDRGSSLGYTF. The CDR3 coding sequence is TGTGCCAGCAGTGACCGGGGCTCAAGTCTTGGCTACACCTTC.

The V gene is TRBV29-1, the J gene TRBJ2-5; D may be TRBD2 (6 bases). The CDR3 has 13 residues. The germline gives CDR1 SQVTM, CDR2 ANQGSEA. V lost 3 bases, J lost 3 bases, and 11 bases lay in between. CDR3 amino acids: CSVDWPGEETQYF. As DNA, the CDR3 is TGCAGCGTTGATTGGCCGGGAGAAGAGACCCAGTACTTC.

As concerns this clonotype: The junction and the germline gene differ at one end; a read error may be behind it. CDR3 bases: TGTGCCAGCAGTTTTGTGAACACTGAAGTTTTCTTT. The encoded protein is CASSFVNTEVFF. V and J are TRBV12-3 or TRBV12-4 and TRBJ1-1; D uncertain. This CDR3 has 12 amino acids.

The chain is built from TRBV5-1 and TRBJ2-1, with TRBD2 identical over 12 bases. CDR3 length: 13 amino acids. V gave up 6 bases and J gave up 7 bases; unmatched junction bases: 2. Germline lookup yields CDR1 SGHRS and CDR2 YFSETQ. The CDR3 here is CASMTSGSNEQFF. In nucleotides, the CDR3 is TGCGCCAGCATGACTAGCGGGAGTAATGAGCAGTTCTTC.

This clonotype was counted a single time. The CDR3 coding sequence is TGTGCCTGGAGTTCACAGGGGATAGAGACTGAAGCTTTCTTT. Residues: CAWSSQGIETEAFF. The rearrangement uses TRBV30 and TRBJ1-1; 7 bases match TRBD1. The V and J ends lost 2 bases and 5 bases, in that order; junction bases with no gene match: 8. Germline CDR1 reads GTSNPN; CDR2 reads SVGIG (reference sequence). The CDR3 spans 14 residues.

The chain has TRBV29-1 and TRBJ2-1; D might be TRBD1 (5 bases). The CDR3 sequence is 14 residues long. Germline CDR1 reads SQVTM; CDR2 reads ANQGSEA. The V gene lost 7 bases and the J gene lost 5 bases, with 18 bases spanning the gap. CDR3 in amino acids: CSAEWGSSNNEQFF. CDR3 in DNA: TGCAGCGCCGAGTGGGGCAGTTCCAACAATGAGCAGTTCTTC.

V and J are TRBV25-1 and TRBJ1-2; D remains unclear. Between the trimmed V and J ends, which lost 5 bases and 0 bases, there was a span of 10 bases. This CDR3 is built from 14 residues. Germline values: CDR1 MGHDK, CDR2 SYGVNS. This CDR3 reads CASSLHGTNYGYTF. The CDR3 nucleotides read TGTGCCAGCAGTCTTCACGGAACTAACTATGGCTACACCTTC.